This T cell receptor (beta chain) was recovered during a study of T cells after somatic rescue of genetic block. Germline CDR1 is SGHTA and CDR2 is FQGTGA. This CDR3 contains 13 residues. V lost 0 bases and J lost 8; bases outside the gene matches: 1. Generated by immunoSEQ multiplex PCR, the TCRdb table keeps only in-frame clones and is missing some. The sample holds tens of thousands of clones, 80% to 90% seen once. The sequencing input was peripheral blood mononuclear cells (PBMCs). This sequence was found in a woman aged 18-35 years. The chain carries TRBV7-3 and TRBJ2-1, with 7 bases lining up with TRBD2. The CDR3 sequence: CASSLTAGDEQFF. The CDR3 DNA is TGTGCCAGCAGCTTAACGGCGGGAGATGAGCAGTTCTTC.